The rows below give T cell receptor beta chains drawn from one sample of a study of blood T cell repertoires in COVID-19. Measured with immunoSEQ multiplex PCR; TCRdb has only the in-frame clones, and not every one. Found here are about 99,000 clones, roughly 82% of them singletons; the top ten hold under 5.5%. What was sequenced was peripheral blood. Receptors were obtained from a man aged 60 to 69 with acute or convalescent COVID-19. Both conserved end residues are part of each CDR3. Fields, in order: CDR3 DNA, CDR3 protein, J gene, V gene, D gene, clone size, CDR3 length. A D gene is named only where the DNA matches it firmly. Some rows have no size entry. The others give once, few or many, or a class for an expanded clone.

TGCGCCAGCAGCAAAGAAGGAGGGGCGCGAGGGGAGACCCAGTACTTC CASSKEGGARGETQYF TRBJ2-5 TRBV5-1 . . 16
TGTGCCAGCAGCCCATACCAGGGTAGGAACATTCAGTACTTC CASSPYQGRNIQYF TRBJ2-4 TRBV11-2 . few 14
TGTGCCAGCAGTGACCGGTCCCCCGGGGAGCTGTTTTTT CASSDRSPGELFF TRBJ2-2 TRBV2 . . 13
TGTGCCAGCAGCGCTGGGGCGGTTTTTAATGAAAAACTGTTTTTT CASSAGAVFNEKLFF TRBJ1-4 TRBV9 . once 15
TGCGCCAGCAGCTTCCCCGGGACTAGCGGGGGCCTAAAGATGAACACAGATACGCAGTATTTT CASSFPGTSGGLKMNTDTQYF TRBJ2-3 TRBV5-1 TRBD2 . 21
TGTGCCAGCAGTTCCCTAGCGGGAGGGGGCCACGAGCAGTACTTC CASSSLAGGGHEQYF TRBJ2-7 TRBV28 TRBD2 . 15
TGTGCCAGCAGTGGACAGTCCTACGAGCAGTACTTC CASSGQSYEQYF TRBJ2-7 TRBV28 . . 12
TGTGCCAGCAGCTTATTAGGTAGCGGGGGGGCCACAGATACGCAGTATTTT CASSLLGSGGATDTQYF TRBJ2-3 TRBV11-2 TRBD2 . 17
TGTGCCAGCAGCTTATATCGGCAGCCCCAGCATTTT CASSLYRQPQHF TRBJ1-5 TRBV7-2 . . 12
TGTGCCAGCAGCCCACGTACAGTTAACACTGAAGCTTTCTTT CASSPRTVNTEAFF TRBJ1-1 TRBV5-4 . . 14
TGTGCCTGGAGCACGGGACAGGGACCCGTTCTAAACACCATATATTTT CAWSTGQGPVLNTIYF TRBJ1-3 TRBV30 TRBD1 once 16
TGTGCCAGCAATCTAGCGGGGGGGCAGTTCCCAGATACGCAGTATTTT CASNLAGGQFPDTQYF TRBJ2-3 TRBV2 TRBD2 . 16
TGTGCCAGCAGCTTTGGGGGGGGGTACACAGATACGCAGTATTTT CASSFGGGYTDTQYF TRBJ2-3 TRBV7-2 TRBD2 . 15
TGTGCCAGTAGTATATACAGGACGTCTGGAAACACCATATATTTT CASSIYRTSGNTIYF TRBJ1-3 TRBV19 . . 15
TGTGCCAGCAGCCCCGGTTCGGGGTATACCTCCTACGAGCAGTACTTC CASSPGSGYTSYEQYF TRBJ2-7 TRBV3-1/TRBV3-2 . . 16
TGTGCCAGTAGTGCGGCGGGACAGGGACGTGGCTACACCTTC CASSAAGQGRGYTF TRBJ1-2 TRBV19 TRBD1 once 14
TGTGCCACCAGTCGGGGGGCCCACGAGCAGTACTTC CATSRGAHEQYF TRBJ2-7 TRBV24-1 . . 12
TGTGCCAGCAGTTTAGGCGGACAGGGAAGAATCTTC CASSLGGQGRIF TRBJ1-2 TRBV12-3/TRBV12-4 TRBD1 . 12
TGTGCCAGCAGCTTGAGTCCAGGATCTAATGAAAAACTGTTTTTT CASSLSPGSNEKLFF TRBJ1-4 TRBV5-4 . few 15
TGTGCCAGCAGCCCCAGCAGAACGACAGGGGTTAATGAAAAACTGTTTTTT CASSPSRTTGVNEKLFF TRBJ1-4 TRBV9 TRBD1 . 17
TGTGCCAGCAGTTCGCAACCAGGGGGCGGCTATCAGCCCCAGCATTTT CASSSQPGGGYQPQHF TRBJ1-5 TRBV28 TRBD1 . 16
TGTGCCAGCAGCCCTGGGGACTTTACCTACGAGCAGTACTTC CASSPGDFTYEQYF TRBJ2-7 TRBV3-1/TRBV3-2 . few 14
TGTGCCAGCAGCTTACAGGGGAAGAACACTGAAGCTTTCTTT CASSLQGKNTEAFF TRBJ1-1 TRBV5-6 TRBD1 . 14
TGTGCCAGCTCACCACTTTCCCGGACAGGGGCGGTTTCACCCCTCCACTTT CASSPLSRTGAVSPLHF TRBJ1-6 TRBV18 TRBD1 . 17
TGTGCCAGCTCACGAGACAGGGCGGGTGAGGAGACCCAGTACTTC CASSRDRAGEETQYF TRBJ2-5 TRBV18 TRBD1 . 15
TGTGCCAGCAGCTTAACGAGACAGGGGGTACAGGACACTGAAGCTTTCTTT CASSLTRQGVQDTEAFF TRBJ1-1 TRBV7-3 TRBD1 . 17
TGTGCCAGCACCGCGACCGGGACAGGCGAATCACCCCTCCACTTT CASTATGTGESPLHF TRBJ1-6 TRBV25-1 TRBD1 . 15
TGTGCCAGCAGTTACAGAGTCTCTAACTATGGCTACACCTTC CASSYRVSNYGYTF TRBJ1-2 TRBV6-2/TRBV6-3 . . 14
TGCGCCAGCCCAGCGCCGGGACAGGTGGAGAGAGGCCAAGAGACCCAGTACTTC CASPAPGQVERGQETQYF TRBJ2-5 TRBV23-1 TRBD1 . 18
TGTGCCAGCAGCTGGGGACTAGCGGGGAGCACAGATACGCAGTATTTT CASSWGLAGSTDTQYF TRBJ2-3 TRBV13 TRBD2 . 16
TGTGCCAGCAGTTATAGGGGATTCGGTCAGCCCCAGCATTTT CASSYRGFGQPQHF TRBJ1-5 TRBV6-5 . . 14
TGTGCCAGCAGTTTCAATTATGAGCAGTTCTTC CASSFNYEQFF TRBJ2-1 TRBV12-3/TRBV12-4 . . 11
TGCGCCAGCAGCCCTTCGCCAGACAGGGTCATAAACACCATATATTTT CASSPSPDRVINTIYF TRBJ1-3 TRBV5-1 TRBD1 . 16
TGTGCCAGCAGCGTAGTCGGGAGGGGGCACCAAGAGACCCAGTACTTC CASSVVGRGHQETQYF TRBJ2-5 TRBV9 . . 16
TGTGCCAGCAGCGTGGGACAGCAAGAGACCCAGTACTTC CASSVGQQETQYF TRBJ2-5 TRBV9 TRBD1 . 13
TGTGCCAGCAGTTTCGGGGTAGCGGCGACCCAAGAGACCCAGTACTTC CASSFGVAATQETQYF TRBJ2-5 TRBV28 . . 16
TGCAGTGCTAGTTTCGGACAGGGAACCGACTATGGCTACACCTTC CSASFGQGTDYGYTF TRBJ1-2 TRBV20-1 TRBD1 . 15
TGTGCCAGCAGCCCCGGGACAGGGCTCTCCTACGAGCAGTACTTC CASSPGTGLSYEQYF TRBJ2-7 TRBV7-8 TRBD1 . 15
TGTGCCAGCAGCCAAGACACCAGACGGGAGGAGACCCAGTACTTC CASSQDTRREETQYF TRBJ2-5 TRBV3-1/TRBV3-2 . . 15
TGTGCCAGCAGCGACCTCAGGGGAGTCCGCCACGAGCAGTACTTC CASSDLRGVRHEQYF TRBJ2-7 TRBV7-9 . few 15
TGTGCCAGCAGCTTATTGGGGGGGAGCACTGAAGCTTTCTTT CASSLLGGSTEAFF TRBJ1-1 TRBV7-3 . once 14
TGTGCCAGCAGCTTAGACAGGGTTGGTGAAAAACTGTTTTTT CASSLDRVGEKLFF TRBJ1-4 TRBV7-6 . . 14